This T cell receptor beta chain stems from a study of naive and memory T cell subsets. Whole blood, 2.5 ml, came from adult healthy volunteers. A UMI-containing oligonucleotide was joined by 3' ligation to the TCR cDNA template. Reverse transcription of blood and skin TCR RNA was primed at alpha and beta constant regions. A single record per CDR3 protein comes from TCRdb applying MiXCR to the 5' RACE reads. The sample includes about 22,000 distinct CDR3 sequences, less than 5% of them seen just once. CDR3 size: 14 residues. CDR1 and CDR2 from the germline V gene are DFQATT and SNEGSKA (reference sequence). The V end lost 5 bases, the J end lost 1 base, and 14 bases lay between the germline ends. This clonotype was detected ten times or more.

This chain joins TRBV20-1 and TRBJ1-1, with D unclear. The receptor was isolated from a male donor in good health. The chain's CDR3 is CSARRPLPNTEAFF. CDR3 nucleotide sequence: TGCAGTGCTCGACGGCCCCTACCGAACACTGAAGCTTTCTTT.